This TCR beta chain was identified in a study of cytomegalovirus exposure and HLA in healthy donors. PCR used 60 Vbeta primers and 13 Jbeta primers. Original methodology: A later analysis counted 80 million or so unique TCR beta chains, 9.5 million to 13 million shared. Some clones are missing from TCRdb's copy, which holds only in-frame ones; the method was immunoSEQ multiplex PCR. V, J and clone size were drawn from that table, and D and trimming were deduced from the DNA. The sample has 90,000 to 130,000 clones. A remark on this clone: Its specificity is not known.

The V and J ends lost 0 bases and 4 bases respectively, with 11 bases between them. This CDR3 is 15 amino acids long. Germline CDR1 is SGHDT and CDR2 is YYEEEE. Study-level results: The authors later linked a missense DCLRE1C variant to TCR beta V- and J-gene trimming. A later examination showed that TCR association rates differed by HLA locus, with DRB1 most and HLA-C fewest. For most TCR beta V segments, an earlier analysis put the productive rate at about 90% or about 30% of the time.

The chain uses TRBV5-6 and TRBJ2-1; D not certain. This TCR derives from a man between 25 and 39 years old in good health and CMV-seronegative. Material: PBMCs. The CDR3 DNA reads as TGTGCCAGCAGCTTGGCCCGGGTCCTATACAATGAGCAGTTCTTC. It is translated as CASSLARVLYNEQFF.